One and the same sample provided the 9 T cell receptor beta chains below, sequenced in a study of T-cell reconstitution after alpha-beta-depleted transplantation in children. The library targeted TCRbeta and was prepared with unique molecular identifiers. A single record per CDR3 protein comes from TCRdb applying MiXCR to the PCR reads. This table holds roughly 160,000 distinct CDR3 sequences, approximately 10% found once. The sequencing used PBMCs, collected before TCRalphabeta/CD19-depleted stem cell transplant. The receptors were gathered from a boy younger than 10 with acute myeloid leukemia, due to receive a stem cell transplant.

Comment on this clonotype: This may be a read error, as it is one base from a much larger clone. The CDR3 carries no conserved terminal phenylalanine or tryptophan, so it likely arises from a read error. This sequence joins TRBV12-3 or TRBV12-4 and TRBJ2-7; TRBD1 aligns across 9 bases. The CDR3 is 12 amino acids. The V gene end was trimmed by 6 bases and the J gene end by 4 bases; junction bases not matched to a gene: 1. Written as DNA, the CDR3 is TGTGCCAGCAGAGGGACAGGGTACGAGCAGTACGCC. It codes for CASRGTGYEQYA.

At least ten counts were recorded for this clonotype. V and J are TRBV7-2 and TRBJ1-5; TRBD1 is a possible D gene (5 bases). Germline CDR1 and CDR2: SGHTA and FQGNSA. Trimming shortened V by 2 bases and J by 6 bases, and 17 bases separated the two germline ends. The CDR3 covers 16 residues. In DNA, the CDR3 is TGTGCCAGCAGCTTACGTGGGGCTGTGGACTCTCAGCCCCAGCATTTT. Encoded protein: CASSLRGAVDSQPQHF.

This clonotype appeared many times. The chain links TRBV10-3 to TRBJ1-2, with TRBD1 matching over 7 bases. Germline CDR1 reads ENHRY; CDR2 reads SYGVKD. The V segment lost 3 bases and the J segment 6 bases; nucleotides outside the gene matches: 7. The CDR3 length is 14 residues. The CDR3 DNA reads TGTGCCATCAGTGACAGGGGGAAGGAGAATGGCTACACCTTC. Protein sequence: CAISDRGKENGYTF.

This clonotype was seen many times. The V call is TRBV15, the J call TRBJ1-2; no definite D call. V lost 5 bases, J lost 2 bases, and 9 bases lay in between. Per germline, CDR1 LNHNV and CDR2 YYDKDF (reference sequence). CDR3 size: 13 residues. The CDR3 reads CATSRDGNYGYTF. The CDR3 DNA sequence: TGTGCCACCAGCCGGGATGGGAACTATGGCTACACCTTC.

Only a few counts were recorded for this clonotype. The CDR3 DNA follows: TGCGCCAGCAGCTTGGCCGGGACAGGGTACACTGAAGCTTTCTTT. Protein sequence: CASSLAGTGYTEAFF. This chain joins TRBV5-1 and TRBJ1-1, with 9 bases that match TRBD1. The CDR3 covers 15 residues. CDR1 SGHRS and CDR2 YFSETQ come from the germline V gene. V lost 0 bases to trimming and J lost 3 bases; unmatched junction nucleotides: 3.

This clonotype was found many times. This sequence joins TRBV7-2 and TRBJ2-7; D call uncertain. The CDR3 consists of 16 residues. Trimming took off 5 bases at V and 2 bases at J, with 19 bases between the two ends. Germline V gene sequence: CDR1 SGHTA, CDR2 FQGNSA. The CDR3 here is CASSLIPPPGAYEQYF. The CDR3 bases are TGTGCCAGCAGCCTAATCCCCCCCCCAGGAGCCTACGAGCAGTACTTC. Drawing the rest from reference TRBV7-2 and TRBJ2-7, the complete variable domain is GAGVSQSPSNKVTEKGKDVELRCDPISGHTALYWYRQSLGQGLEFLIYFQGNSAPDKSGLPSDRFSAERTGGSVSTLTIQRTQQEDSAVYLCASSLIPPPGAYEQYFGPGTRLTVT.

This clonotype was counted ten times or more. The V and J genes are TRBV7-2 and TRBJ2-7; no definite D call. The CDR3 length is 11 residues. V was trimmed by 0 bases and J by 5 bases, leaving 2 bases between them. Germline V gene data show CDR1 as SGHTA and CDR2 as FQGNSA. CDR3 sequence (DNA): TGTGCCAGCAGCTTAGCCCACGAGCAGTACTTC. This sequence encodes CASSLAHEQYF.

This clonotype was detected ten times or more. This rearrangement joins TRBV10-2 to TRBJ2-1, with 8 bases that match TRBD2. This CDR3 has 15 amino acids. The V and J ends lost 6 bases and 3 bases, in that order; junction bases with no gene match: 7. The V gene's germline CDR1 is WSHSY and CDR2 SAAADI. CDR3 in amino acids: CASSEGSGNYNEQFF. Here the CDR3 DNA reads TGCGCCAGCAGCGAAGGTAGCGGGAACTACAATGAGCAGTTCTTC.

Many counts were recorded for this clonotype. In nucleotides, the CDR3 is TGTGCCAGCAGCTTAGACGGGGGGGACCCCCGTGAGCAGTTCTTC. Its translation is CASSLDGGDPREQFF. This rearrangement joins TRBV7-9 to TRBJ2-1, with TRBD2 identical over 8 bases. Germline assignment: CDR1 SEHNR and CDR2 FQNEAQ (reference sequence). The CDR3 spans 15 residues. With 1 base clipped from V and 9 bases from J, the junction kept 8 bases outside the gene matches.